The present T cell receptor (beta chain) was sequenced within a study of blood T cell repertoires in COVID-19 (TCRdb year 2020). Turning to the overall study: The collaborator samples originated in the United States, Italy and Spain and spanned the acute and convalescent phases of COVID-19. HLA class I and class II types, where available, came from metadata supplied by the sample provider rather than from assay-based typing. Nearly every sample came with metadata listing a de-identified subject ID, COVID-19 status, age in years and sex. A freely available public database, intended as a resource for researchers studying the immune response to SARS-CoV-2, is where the repertoires were released. Deeply sampled blood TCRbeta repertoires from subjects exposed to, actively infected with, or recovered from COVID-19 were included in the dataset. The material from the prospective study consisted of cDNA or gDNA derived from T cells, B-cell-depleted T cells, or PBMCs. The samples were drawn from the first 160 participants of the ongoing ImmuneRACE study and from about 1,200 subjects provided by 6 global collaborators.

Of note for this clone: This clone's antigen is unknown. No per-base quality is available; no much larger clone lies one base away.

The immunoSEQ Assay, a bias-controlled multiplex PCR, was used to amplify TCRbeta CDR3 regions from genomic DNA. The published analysis was carried out like this. Within the assay, amplification of reference gene primers was used to estimate how many nucleated cells each sample contained. Sequence reads were collapsed and filtered to measure the absolute abundance of every unique TCRbeta CDR3 rearrangement. For each sample, productive Simpson clonality was calculated as the square root of Simpson's diversity index across productive rearrangements. TCRdb limited this immuneACCESS table to in-frame rearrangements with V and J called. A share of clones is missing; checked studies link under half to unresolved V genes, and the rest is unexplained. The V and J calls and the clone size are those of that table, but D and trimming were determined from the DNA. The sample table records 150,000 or so clones; about four fifths of these occur just once. The ten largest clones represent just over 9% of the sample.

The cysteine opens and the phenylalanine closes a CDR3 of 14 amino acids. The kept DNA is CDR3 alone, 42 bases in frame from the first base. The V and J ends are trimmed by 9 bases and 4 bases, leaving 18 bases between them. From the germline V gene, CDR1 is SNHLY and CDR2 is FYNNEI. In the prospective study, participants were about 18 to 100 years old, resided in about 25 geographic areas of the United States, and were enrolled through a virtual design. In the prospective study, cohorts were assigned on the basis of participant-reported clinical history obtained from a screening survey and a study questionnaire. Recovered participants in ImmuneRACE Cohort 3 were defined by two consecutive negative NP/OP PCR tests, clearance by a healthcare professional, or resolution of symptoms. Each participant in the prospective study had whole blood, serum and a nasopharyngeal or oropharyngeal swab collected by mobile phlebotomists. Participants in the prospective study had the option to provide additional blood draws and questionnaires over a roughly 2-month period. Before DNA extraction, prospective study blood samples were shipped either frozen or at room temperature.

Broader findings and caveats from the paper: Clinical and demographic metadata were provided uncurated, with the amount varying by source and participant.

The sequence was collected from a man aged 45-65 years who had recovered from COVID-19. Recombination linked TRBV2 to TRBJ1-1; matching of 5 bases hints at TRBD1 as the D gene. Specimen: PBMCs or T cells enriched from blood (not recorded which). The DNA sequence reads TGTGCCAGTGATGCGGGGCTTGTTTTCACTGAAGCTTTCTTT. The translation is CASDAGLVFTEAFF.